Listed below are T cell receptor beta chains from one sample, sequenced in a study of cytomegalovirus exposure and HLA in healthy donors. Libraries were prepared by immunoSEQ multiplex PCR; TCRdb keeps only in-frame clonotypes and omits some of them. Among roughly 180,000 clones listed, over 80% were seen once. The sequencing sample was made of PBMCs. The receptor set was obtained from a boy between 2 and 10 years old in good health and CMV-seronegative. The CDR3 runs from the conserved cysteine through the conserved F or W. D genes are given only for firm matches. Some rows mark clone size as missing; the rest say once, few, many or name a class of expanded clone.

size	D	V	J	DNA	CDR3
NA	NA	TRBV30	TRBJ1-1	TGTGCCTGGAGGAGGCCAGGGGTCACTGAAGCTTTCTTT	CAWRRPGVTEAFF
NA	NA	TRBV18	TRBJ1-1	TGTGCCAGCTCATTCGACAGGATTGAAGCTTTCTTT	CASSFDRIEAFF
NA	NA	TRBV27	TRBJ2-1	TGTGCCAGCAGTATACAGGGTTGGTCCTACAATGAGCAGTTCTTC	CASSIQGWSYNEQFF
NA	NA	TRBV20-1	TRBJ1-2	TGCAGTGCTATCCAGAACTATGGCTACACCTTC	CSAIQNYGYTF
NA	TRBD1	TRBV19	TRBJ2-2	TGTGCCAGTAGTATACGAGGGACAGAACCCAACACCGGGGAGCTGTTTTTT	CASSIRGTEPNTGELFF
NA	TRBD1	TRBV2	TRBJ1-2	TGTGCCAGCAGTAGGGACAGGGCATCCTATGGCTACACCTTC	CASSRDRASYGYTF
NA	NA	TRBV29-1	TRBJ1-2	TGCAGCGTTGACAGGGGCGACTATGGCTACACCTTC	CSVDRGDYGYTF
NA	NA	TRBV4-3	TRBJ2-1	TGCGCCAGCAGCCAAGTTGAGGGAACTCCTGAGCAGTTCTTC	CASSQVEGTPEQFF
few	TRBD1	TRBV7-9	TRBJ2-1	TGTGCCAGCAGCTTAGGACAGGGGGCAGGATACAATGAGCAGTTCTTC	CASSLGQGAGYNEQFF
NA	NA	TRBV21-1	TRBJ2-7	TGTGCCAGCAGCAAAGCTCGTGAGACTAGCGGGATGTCCTACGAGCAGTACTTC	CASSKARETSGMSYEQYF
NA	TRBD2	TRBV6-6	TRBJ2-5	TGTGCCAGCAGTCGGGAGGGCCAAGAGACCCAGTACTTC	CASSREGQETQYF
NA	TRBD2	TRBV19	TRBJ2-5	TGTGCCAGTAGTATAGGGGTTCGGCTAGCGGGGGTTGAGACCCAGTACTTC	CASSIGVRLAGVETQYF
once	NA	TRBV19	TRBJ2-5	TGTGCCAGTAGTACAGGGGGGCCGGGAGAGACCCAGTACTTC	CASSTGGPGETQYF
NA	TRBD1	TRBV9	TRBJ2-5	TGTGCCAGCAGCCCCTCGGACAGGGCAGAGACCCAGTACTTC	CASSPSDRAETQYF
NA	NA	TRBV6-1	TRBJ2-7	TGTGCCAGCAGTGAATGGGCTAGCTTTTACGAGCAGTACTTC	CASSEWASFYEQYF
NA	TRBD1	TRBV11-3	TRBJ2-2	TGTGCCAGCAGCCATACCCGACAGGGAACCGGGGAGCTGTTTTTT	CASSHTRQGTGELFF
NA	TRBD2	TRBV13	TRBJ2-2	TGTGCCAGCAGCACTTCGGGACTAGCGGGGGCGAACACCGGGGAGCTGTTTTTT	CASSTSGLAGANTGELFF
NA	NA	TRBV27	TRBJ2-2	TGTGCCAGCAGTCGGGAGTGGAACACCGGGGAGCTGTTTTTT	CASSREWNTGELFF
NA	NA	TRBV5-4	TRBJ2-4	TGTGCCAGCAGCTTGGCCCAGGGGACGGGCATTCAGTACTTC	CASSLAQGTGIQYF
NA	TRBD2	TRBV11-1	TRBJ2-3	TGTGCCAGCAGCCCCGGTGGTCGGCTAGCTAGCGGAGCAACAGATACGCAGTATTTT	CASSPGGRLASGATDTQYF
NA	NA	TRBV6-5	TRBJ1-1	TGTGCCAGCAGTCCCGTCGGGGGGTGGACTGAAGCTTTCTTT	CASSPVGGWTEAFF
few	NA	TRBV7-2	TRBJ1-6	TGTGCCAGCAGCAGCGGACTGAATCCTAATTCACCCCTCCACTTT	CASSSGLNPNSPLHF
few	NA	TRBV5-1	TRBJ2-2	TGCGCCAGCAGCTTGGAGACTAACACCGGGGAGCTGTTTTTT	CASSLETNTGELFF
NA	NA	TRBV30	TRBJ2-5	TGTGCCTGGAGTGTAAACTTCGGGGCCCAGTACTTC	CAWSVNFGAQYF
NA	TRBD2	TRBV2	TRBJ2-3	TGTGCCAGCAGTGGGACTAGCGGCACAGATACGCAGTATTTT	CASSGTSGTDTQYF
NA	NA	TRBV6-5	TRBJ1-2	TGTGCCAGCAGTCCCCCGGGCAGGGGTGGCTACACCTTC	CASSPPGRGGYTF
NA	NA	TRBV19	TRBJ2-2	TGTGCCAGTAGTATAGGGCAGGCGAACACCGGGGAGCTGTTTTTT	CASSIGQANTGELFF
few	NA	TRBV7-8	TRBJ1-1	TGTGCCAGCGGAGTTGGGACTGAAGCTTTCTTT	CASGVGTEAFF
NA	TRBD2	TRBV4-3	TRBJ2-5	TGCGCCAGCAGCCAAGCCGGGACTAGCGGGAGTCTAGAGACCCAGTACTTC	CASSQAGTSGSLETQYF
NA	TRBD1	TRBV29-1	TRBJ2-3	TGCAGCGTTGAAAGAGGGGGCACTAGCACAGATACGCAGTATTTT	CSVERGGTSTDTQYF
NA	NA	TRBV9	TRBJ2-3	TGTGCCAGCAGGAGAGCGGGCACAGATACGCAGTATTTT	CASRRAGTDTQYF
NA	NA	TRBV7-2	TRBJ2-5	TGTGCCAGCAGCCAGACAGATCAAGAGACCCAGTACTTC	CASSQTDQETQYF
NA	TRBD2	TRBV2	TRBJ2-7	TGTGCCAGCAGTGACCTGCCTAGCGGGAGGGCCTACGAGCAGTACTTC	CASSDLPSGRAYEQYF
NA	TRBD1	TRBV19	TRBJ2-1	TGTGCCAGTAGTATGGACAGGGGCTACAATGAGCAGTTCTTC	CASSMDRGYNEQFF
once	TRBD2	TRBV7-6	TRBJ2-2	TGTGCCAGCAGCCCCAAGGCGGCGGGAGGGAACACCGGGGAGCTGTTTTTT	CASSPKAAGGNTGELFF
NA	NA	TRBV30	TRBJ1-6	TGTGCCTGGAGTAACGGAGGCTCCTATAATTCACCCCTCCACTTT	CAWSNGGSYNSPLHF
NA	TRBD1	TRBV6-5	TRBJ2-7	TGTGCCAGCAGGGACCGGGACAGGGGGAACGAGCAGTACTTC	CASRDRDRGNEQYF
NA	NA	TRBV11-2	TRBJ2-7	TGTGCCAGCAGCTTAGATCGGCTAGGTACCTACGAGCAGTACTTC	CASSLDRLGTYEQYF
NA	NA	TRBV6-1	TRBJ1-1	TGTGCCAGCAGTGAGATGCAGGGCACTGAAGCTTTCTTT	CASSEMQGTEAFF
NA	NA	TRBV25-1	TRBJ1-1	TGTGCCAGCAGTGAATTTCCGGGGGGGACTGAAGCTTTCTTT	CASSEFPGGTEAFF
once	NA	TRBV30	TRBJ1-6	TGTGCCTGGAGTGGTCTAGGCAGGGGTCGGTCACCCCTCCACTTT	CAWSGLGRGRSPLHF
NA	NA	TRBV13	TRBJ2-7	TGTGCCAGCAGCTTAGCAGGGCTCTACGAGCAGTACTTC	CASSLAGLYEQYF
NA	NA	TRBV30	TRBJ1-4	TGTGCCTGGAGGGACTACCGGGACCGAGGGGATGAAAAACTGTTTTTT	CAWRDYRDRGDEKLFF
once	TRBD2	TRBV7-2	TRBJ2-1	TGTGCCAGCAGCATGACTAGCGGGGGGGCCGATGAGCAGTTCTTC	CASSMTSGGADEQFF
NA	TRBD1	TRBV5-1	TRBJ1-2	TGCGCCAGCAGCCTCAACTCGGGACAGGGTCATGGCTACACCTTC	CASSLNSGQGHGYTF
NA	NA	TRBV4-3	TRBJ1-5	TGCGCCAGCAGCCAAGATCACCGCCGGACAGCTAATCAGCCCCAGCATTTT	CASSQDHRRTANQPQHF
NA	TRBD2	TRBV10-3	TRBJ2-5	TGTGCCATCAGTGTTCATTCGGGAGGGAACCAAGAGACCCAGTACTTC	CAISVHSGGNQETQYF
NA	NA	TRBV5-5	TRBJ2-3	TGTGCCAGCAGCCCCACAAGCACAGATACGCAGTATTTT	CASSPTSTDTQYF